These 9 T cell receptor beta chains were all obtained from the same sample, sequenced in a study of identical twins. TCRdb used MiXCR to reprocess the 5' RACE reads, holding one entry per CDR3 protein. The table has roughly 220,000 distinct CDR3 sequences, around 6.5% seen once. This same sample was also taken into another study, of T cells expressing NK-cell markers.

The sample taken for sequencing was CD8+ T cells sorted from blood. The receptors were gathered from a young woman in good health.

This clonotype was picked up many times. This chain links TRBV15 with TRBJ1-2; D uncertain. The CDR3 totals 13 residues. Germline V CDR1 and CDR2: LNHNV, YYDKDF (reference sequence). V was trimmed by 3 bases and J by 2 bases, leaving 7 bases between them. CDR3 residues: CATSSRENYGYTF. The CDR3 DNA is TGTGCCACCAGCAGCCGGGAGAACTATGGCTACACCTTC.

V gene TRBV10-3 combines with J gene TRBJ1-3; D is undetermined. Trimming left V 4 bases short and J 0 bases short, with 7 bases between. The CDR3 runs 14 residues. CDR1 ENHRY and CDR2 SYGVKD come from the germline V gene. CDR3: CAISADNSGNTIYF. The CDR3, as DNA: TGTGCCATCAGTGCCGACAACTCTGGAAACACCATATATTTT.

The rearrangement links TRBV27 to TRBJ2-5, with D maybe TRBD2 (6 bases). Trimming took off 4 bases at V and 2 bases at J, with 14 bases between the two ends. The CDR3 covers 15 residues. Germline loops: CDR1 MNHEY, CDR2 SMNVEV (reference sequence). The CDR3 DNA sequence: TGTGCCAGCAGTTCCGGGGGATTCTTACAAGAGACCCAGTACTTC. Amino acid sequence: CASSSGGFLQETQYF.

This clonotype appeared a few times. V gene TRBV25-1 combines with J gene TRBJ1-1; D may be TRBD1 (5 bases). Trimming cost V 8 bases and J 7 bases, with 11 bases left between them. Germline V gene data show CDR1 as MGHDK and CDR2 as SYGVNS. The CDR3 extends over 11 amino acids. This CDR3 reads CASGTGGEAFF. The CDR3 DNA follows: TGTGCCAGCGGGACCGGGGGTGAAGCTTTCTTT.

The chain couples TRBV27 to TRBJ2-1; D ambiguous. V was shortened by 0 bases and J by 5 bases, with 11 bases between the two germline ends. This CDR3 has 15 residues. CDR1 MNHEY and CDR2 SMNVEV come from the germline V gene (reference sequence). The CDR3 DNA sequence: TGTGCCAGCAGTTTATCCTTTGGATCCAACAATGAGCAGTTCTTC. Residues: CASSLSFGSNNEQFF.

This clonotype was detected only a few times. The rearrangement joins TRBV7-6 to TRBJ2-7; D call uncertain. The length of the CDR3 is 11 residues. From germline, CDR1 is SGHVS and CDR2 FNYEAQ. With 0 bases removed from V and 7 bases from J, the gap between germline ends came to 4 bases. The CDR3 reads CASSLAREQYF. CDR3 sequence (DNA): TGTGCCAGCAGCTTAGCACGTGAGCAGTACTTC.

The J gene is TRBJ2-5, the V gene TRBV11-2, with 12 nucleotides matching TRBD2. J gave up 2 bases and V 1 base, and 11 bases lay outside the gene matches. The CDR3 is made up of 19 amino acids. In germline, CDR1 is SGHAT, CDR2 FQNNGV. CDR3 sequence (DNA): TGTGCCAGCAGCTTAGTAGGGGCAATAGGACTAGCGGGACAAGAGACCCAGTACTTC. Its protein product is CASSLVGAIGLAGQETQYF.

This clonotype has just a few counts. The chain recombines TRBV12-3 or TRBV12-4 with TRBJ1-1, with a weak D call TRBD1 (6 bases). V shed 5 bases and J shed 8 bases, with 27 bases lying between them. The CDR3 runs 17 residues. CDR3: CASSHRSRGFWFSEAFF. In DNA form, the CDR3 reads TGTGCCAGCAGTCACCGCAGCAGGGGCTTTTGGTTTTCCGAAGCTTTCTTT.

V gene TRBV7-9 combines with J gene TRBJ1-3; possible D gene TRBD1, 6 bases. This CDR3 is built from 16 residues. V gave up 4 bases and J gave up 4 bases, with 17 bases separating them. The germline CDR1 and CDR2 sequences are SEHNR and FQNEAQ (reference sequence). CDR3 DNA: TGTGCCAGCAGCTCCCCGGGGGCGGTTCTCGGAAACACCATATATTTT. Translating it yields CASSSPGAVLGNTIYF.